At least ten counts were recorded for the clone carrying this T cell receptor beta chain. Its specificity is not known. Building the TCR beta libraries relied on iRepertoire HTBI primers, and CDR3 regions underwent Arm-PCR. TCRdb reprocessed the multiplex PCR reads with MiXCR, giving one entry per CDR3 protein. The sample consists of a few hundred thousand distinct CDR3 sequences, over 20% of them appearing once. CDR1 is SNHLY, CDR2 FYNNEI, per germline. V lost 9 bases and J lost 5, with 16 bases in between. The CDR3 is 13 amino acids. The data are from a study of regulatory T cells in long-lasting Graves disease. Study conclusions and caveats: Only peripheral blood was studied, not thyroid tissue. Preferential use of TRBV28, TRBJ1-2 and TRBJ2-5 was seen in persistent disease.

Sample time point: persistent/refractory GD, antithyroid drugs over 5 years with positive TRAb. Extracted PBMC RNA gave rise to the TCR library. Patients came from an endocrinology department in Xi'an, China. EDTA tubes received 9 to 10 milliliters of collected peripheral blood. The chain employs TRBV2 and TRBJ2-5; the D gene could be TRBD1 or TRBD2 (6 bases each). The sequence derives from a female donor with Graves disease. Sequencing was performed on peripheral blood mononuclear cells (PBMCs), taken when the disease was refractory, from a patient treated with antithyroid drugs. The CDR3 nucleotides read TGTGCCAGGGAACAGGGCGGGAAGGAGACCCAGTACTTC. This sequence encodes CAREQGGKETQYF.